Sequencing of this TCR beta chain was carried out in a study of blood T cells in healthy people across ages. Across the whole study: Template switching retrieved approximately one barcoded beta molecule for each two T cells.

The CDR3 runs to 16 residues. Germline V gene lookup returns CDR1 MGHRA and CDR2 YSYEKL. J gave up 4 bases and V 0 bases, and 6 bases lay outside the gene matches. Per individual sample, total RNA of at least 6 micrograms was extracted. Combining a sample-barcoded 5' primer with a J-beta primer mix, a second PCR ran for about 7 to 11 cycles. MiXCR, run by TCRdb on the 5' RACE reads, gives a single entry per CDR3 protein. This sample has around 1,600,000 distinct CDR3 sequences; 42% occur once, and the top ten carry less than 5%. The TCR originated in a woman under 30 in good health. Sequencing used blood. The chain has TRBV4-1 and TRBJ1-3, with 7 bases fitting TRBD1. CDR3 nucleotides: TGCGCCAGCAGCCAAGAAGAGGGGGCATGGGGAAACACCATATATTTT. Its translation is CASSQEEGAWGNTIYF.